This T cell receptor beta chain was identified during a study of beta chain features in type 1 diabetes. Study at large: In all, 107,917,701 sorted cells from all samples were analyzed.

Of note for this clone: Its target is unknown.

V lost 4 bases, J lost 4 bases, and 6 bases stayed unmatched. This CDR3 comprises 16 residues. Germline CDR1 is MDHEN and CDR2 is SYDVKM. Sequenced material consisted of expressed TCRB transcripts (all of the isolated RNA was reverse transcribed). TCRdb's copy holds only in-frame clones and misses some; the assay was immunoSEQ multiplex PCR. This table holds around 180,000 clones, around 8% found once. Broader study findings: For TCRB rearrangement, an influence of HLA type remained unresolved here. Naive, central memory and regulatory TCRB repertoires appeared more similar among patients than healthy donors. Type 1 diabetes patients had TCRB CDR3s that were shorter (moderately but significantly so) in all four CD4+ subsets.

The chain links TRBV28 to TRBJ2-1, with 11 bases fitting TRBD2. The sequencing sample was made of central memory CD4+ T cells from blood. The sequence was obtained from a woman aged 40 to 49 with type 1 diabetes. CDR3 nucleotides: TGTGCCAGCAGTTCCCCCGGGACTAGCGGTTACAATGAGCAGTTCTTC. As protein: CASSSPGTSGYNEQFF.